Sequencing of this TCR beta chain was carried out in a study of cytomegalovirus exposure and HLA in healthy donors. The overall study: Previous work identified roughly 120 million unique TCR beta sequences from around 200 million T cells.

Germline CDR1 reads MNHNY; CDR2 reads SVGAGI (reference sequence). The J segment lost 5 bases and the V segment lost 6 bases, leaving 8 bases of the junction unmatched. The CDR3 runs 15 residues. 60 Vbeta and 13 Jbeta primers were used in PCR. Some clones are missing from TCRdb's copy, which holds only in-frame ones; the method was immunoSEQ multiplex PCR. Here the sample spans some 150,000 clones, 8.9% being singletons. V usage is TRBV6-6 and J usage is TRBJ2-2; the match to TRBD1 covers 8 bases. The sequencing input was PBMCs. The clonotype originates from a woman aged 40 to 49 in good health and CMV-seropositive. CDR3: CASRTGTGRTGELFF. CDR3 coding DNA: TGTGCCAGCAGGACCGGGACAGGCAGGACCGGGGAGCTGTTTTTT.